This T cell receptor (beta chain) was sequenced for a study of T cell repertoires in cytomegalovirus infection. Study information: Public TCR beta signature analysis indicated the presence of both CMV infection and matching HLA type.

The study's findings and limits: Across the ex vivo response, the dominant clonotypes were HLA-C-restricted CMV-specific TCR beta clonotypes.

TCRdb used MiXCR to reprocess the reads, holding one entry per CDR3 protein. Of some 560,000 distinct CDR3 sequences in the sample, approximately 40% were seen once. In the case of this clonotype: The antigen is not known.

This receptor was obtained from a human donor in good health (CMV status not recorded). Some clones in this sample may be carry-over from other donors' samples. This specimen was cultured PBMCs, taken from culture after CMV antigen stimulation.

The CDR3: CASSSAFRFTYEQYF. CDR3 bases: TGTGCCAGCAGCTCGGCTTTTCGCTTCACCTACGAGCAGTACTTC. The rearrangement links TRBV7-2 to TRBJ2-7; no definite D call. Trimming left V 4 bases short and J 2 bases short, with 15 bases between. CDR3 length equals 15 residues. Germline CDR1 reads SGHTA; CDR2 reads FQGNSA.